Given below is one T cell receptor beta chain in context. TCRdb itself ran the 5' RACE reads through MiXCR, one entry per CDR3 protein. The sample lists fewer than 450,000 distinct CDR3 sequences; roughly 27% were seen once. The data were taken from a study of identical twins' blood T cells. For the study at large: About 50 million reads came from about 12 libraries, six alpha, six beta.

The V gene's germline CDR1 is SQVTM and CDR2 ANQGSEA. The V end lost 6 bases, the J end lost 5 bases, and 26 bases lay between the germline ends. The CDR3 spans 17 residues. The TCR sequence derives from a woman aged 18 to 55 in good health. Sequencing input: PBMCs. The chain has TRBV29-1 and TRBJ2-1; possible D gene TRBD1, 9 bases. Written as DNA, the CDR3 is TGCAGCGTCGGGGGATTTAGCGGGACAGGGCTCAACAATGAGCAGTTCTTC. Its translation is CSVGGFSGTGLNNEQFF.